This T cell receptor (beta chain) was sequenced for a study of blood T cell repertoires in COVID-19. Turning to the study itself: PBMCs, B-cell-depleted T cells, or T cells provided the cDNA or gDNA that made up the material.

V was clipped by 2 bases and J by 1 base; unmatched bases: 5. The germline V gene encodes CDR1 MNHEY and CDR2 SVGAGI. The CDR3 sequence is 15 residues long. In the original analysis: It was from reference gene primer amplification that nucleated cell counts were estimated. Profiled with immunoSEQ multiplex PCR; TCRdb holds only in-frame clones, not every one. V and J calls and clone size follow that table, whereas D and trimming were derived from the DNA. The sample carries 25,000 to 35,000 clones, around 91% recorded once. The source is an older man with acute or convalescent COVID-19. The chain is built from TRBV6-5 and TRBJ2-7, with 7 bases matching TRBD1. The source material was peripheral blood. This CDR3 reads CASSYDRDRSYEQYF. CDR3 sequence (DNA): TGTGCCAGCAGTTACGACCGGGACAGATCCTACGAGCAGTACTTC.